This T cell receptor (beta chain) was identified during a study of identical twins. The germline CDR1 and CDR2 sequences are SGHKS and YYEKEE (reference sequence). V trimming: 4 bases; J trimming: 2 bases; junction bases outside the gene matches: 6. CDR3 size: 14 residues. TCRdb fed the 5' RACE reads into MiXCR, producing one record per CDR3 protein. The sample includes 350,000 to 600,000 distinct CDR3 sequences, around 14% of them seen just once. This clonotype was found a few times. These data also formed part of another study, on yellow fever vaccine responses in identical twins.

The rearrangement links TRBV5-5 to TRBJ2-7; TRBD1 matches 7 bases. Sequenced input: CD4+ T cells sorted from blood. This clonotype originated in a woman under 30 in good health. The DNA of the CDR3 is TGTGCCAGCAGCACTCGACAGGGTACCTACGAGCAGTACTTC. It encodes CASSTRQGTYEQYF.